Listed here are 29 T cell receptor beta chains from one sample, sequenced in a study of blood T cell repertoires in COVID-19 (dated by TCRdb to about 2020). Receptor amplification or capture employed the immunoSEQ multiplex PCR assay. In TCRdb, the immuneACCESS table is reduced to in-frame sequences with V and J assigned. These tables do not hold every clone; where another copy was compared, an unresolved V gene accounts for under half, and the others remain unexplained. This sample holds 150,000 to 200,000 clones; 88% were observed only once. 4.4% of the sample comes from the top ten. Sequencing input: peripheral blood. The receptors derive from a human donor in a cohort sampled during active COVID-19.

This chain joins TRBV18 and TRBJ2-1; 8 nucleotides line up with TRBD2. The CDR3 contains 16 residues. Germline V CDR1 and CDR2: KGHSH, LQKENI. Trimming took 6 bases from V and 6 from J; bases not matched to a gene: 13. The CDR3 DNA reads TGTGCCAGCTCCCAGGCCCGGGCGGGAGGATCCAATGAGCAGTTCTTC. It is translated as CASSQARAGGSNEQFF.

The rearrangement links TRBV18 to TRBJ1-1, with 9 nucleotides matching TRBD1. The J segment lost 8 bases and the V segment lost 7 bases, leaving 5 bases of the junction unmatched. Germline V gene lookup returns CDR1 KGHSH and CDR2 LQKENI. This CDR3 contains 12 residues. CDR3 amino acids: CASLRQGEEAFF. CDR3 in DNA: TGTGCCAGCTTGCGACAGGGGGAAGAAGCTTTCTTT.

Concerning this clone: One junction end disagrees with the germline gene, perhaps due to a read error. The rearrangement uses TRBV7-2 and TRBJ1-1; the D gene is possibly TRBD1 (5 bases). Germline lookup yields CDR1 SGHTA and CDR2 FQGNSA. The CDR3 has 12 amino acids. This CDR3 reads CASSLVIGEGFF. The DNA for the CDR3 is TGTGCCAGCAGCTTAGTGATAGGGGAAGGTTTCTTT.

The chain carries TRBV29-1 and TRBJ1-2; no definite D call. The CDR3 runs 10 residues. Germline V gives CDR1 SQVTM, CDR2 ANQGSEA. Between the trimmed V and J ends, which lost 3 bases and 7 bases, there was a span of 6 bases. The chain's CDR3 is CSVDSGGYTF. The CDR3 DNA sequence: TGCAGCGTTGACTCGGGTGGCTACACCTTC.

V is TRBV24-1 and J is TRBJ2-1; a possible D gene is TRBD1 (6 bases). V was pared by 3 bases and J by 5 bases, with 16 bases between. The CDR3 spans 16 residues. Per the germline V gene, CDR1 is KGHDR and CDR2 is SFDVKD. As DNA, the CDR3 is TGTGCCACCAGTGATGGAAGAAAGGGGGTAGACAATGAGCAGTTCTTC. It translates to CATSDGRKGVDNEQFF.

The sample holds a few counts of this clone. The chain has TRBV4-2 and TRBJ2-5, with 11 nucleotides matching TRBD2. This CDR3 has 17 residues. V was pared by 2 bases and J by 7 bases, with 12 bases of the junction left unmatched. The germline gives CDR1 LGHNA, CDR2 YNFKEQ. The CDR3 reads CASSQYPQLAGEGTQYF. As DNA, the CDR3 is TGTGCCAGCAGCCAATACCCTCAACTAGCGGGAGAGGGGACCCAGTACTTC.

A single count supports this clone. The V call is TRBV2, the J call TRBJ1-3, with D hard to call. The CDR3 has 16 amino acids. Germline V gene sequence: CDR1 SNHLY, CDR2 FYNNEI. Between the trimmed V and J ends, which lost 3 bases and 0 bases, there was a span of 12 bases. The CDR3 loop reads CASSDEGPDSGNTIYF. The CDR3 region has the DNA TGTGCCAGCAGTGATGAGGGCCCCGACTCTGGAAACACCATATATTTT.

This chain links TRBV7-8 with TRBJ2-7; 8 bases are shared with TRBD1. The germline gives CDR1 SGHVS, CDR2 FQNEAQ. The junction had 10 bases not matched to a gene; V was cut back by 5 bases and J by 1 base. CDR3 length: 16 residues. The CDR3 sequence: CASSTLGQAGSYEQYF. CDR3 sequence (DNA): TGTGCCAGCAGCACCCTGGGACAGGCCGGATCCTACGAGCAGTACTTC. Based on the CDR3 plus reference TRBV7-8 and TRBJ2-7, the full variable domain is GAGVSQSPRYKVAKRGQDVALRCDPISGHVSLFWYQQALGQGPEFLTYFQNEAQLDKSGLPSDRFFAERPEGSVSTLKIQRTQQEDSAVYLCASSTLGQAGSYEQYFGPGTRLTVT.

V gene TRBV5-6 combines with J gene TRBJ2-5; 8 positions agree with TRBD2. CDR1 and CDR2 (germline): SGHDT, YYEEEE. The CDR3 length is 13 residues. With 5 bases clipped from V and 6 bases from J, the junction kept 6 bases outside the gene matches. The CDR3 here is CASSLSGSKTQYF. CDR3 DNA: TGTGCCAGCAGTCTGAGCGGGAGTAAGACCCAGTACTTC.

This sequence joins TRBV12-3 or TRBV12-4 and TRBJ1-1, with D possibly TRBD1 on 6 matching bases. The V end lost 8 bases, the J end lost 6 bases, and 13 bases lay between the germline ends. The CDR3 covers 12 residues. The CDR3 here is CASQKGGAEAFF. DNA for the CDR3: TGTGCCAGCCAAAAGGGGGGGGCTGAAGCTTTCTTT.

The chain combines TRBV19 with TRBJ2-2, with unresolved D. The CDR3 sequence is 15 residues long. The V end was cut by 6 bases, the J end by 1 base, with 12 bases between. The V gene's germline CDR1 is LNHDA and CDR2 SQIVND (reference sequence). The CDR3 nucleotides are TGTGCCAGTAGCGCCTACCTCAAGAACACCGGGGAGCTGTTTTTT. Amino acid sequence: CASSAYLKNTGELFF.

The chain is built from TRBV3-1 (or the pseudogene TRBV3-2) and TRBJ2-1, with 9 bases aligning to TRBD1. CDR1 LGHDT and CDR2 YNNKEL come from the germline V gene (reference sequence). This CDR3 contains 15 residues. V lost 4 bases, J lost 7 bases, and 8 bases stayed unmatched. The CDR3 protein is CASSPWTGVGNEQFF. CDR3 nucleotide sequence: TGTGCCAGCAGCCCTTGGACAGGGGTCGGGAATGAGCAGTTCTTC.

This clone was seen only a few times. CDR3 sequence: CASSRVAGGVTGELFF. The CDR3 DNA reads TGTGCCAGCAGTCGCGTAGCGGGAGGGGTGACCGGGGAGCTGTTTTTT. The chain has TRBV25-1 and TRBJ2-2; 11 bases line up with TRBD2. Germline CDR1 is MGHDK and CDR2 is SYGVNS. The CDR3 extends over 16 amino acids. V shed 5 bases and J 5 bases; nucleotides not matched to a gene: 7.

V is TRBV12-3 or TRBV12-4 and J is TRBJ1-1; D unclear. V was clipped by 3 bases and J by 10 bases, with 15 bases between them. The CDR3 runs 13 residues. The chain's CDR3 is CASSFSLLFGAFF. The CDR3 bases are TGTGCCAGCAGTTTTTCTCTCTTATTCGGAGCTTTCTTT.

The chain joins TRBV19 to TRBJ2-2; TRBD1 is a possible D gene (5 bases). V lost 6 bases and J lost 5, with 19 bases in between. The CDR3 spans 16 residues. From germline, CDR1 is LNHDA and CDR2 SQIVND (reference sequence). CDR3 region: CASSKTPGSWTGELFF. The DNA for the CDR3 is TGTGCCAGTAGCAAAACTCCAGGGTCGTGGACCGGGGAGCTGTTTTTT.

In DNA form, the CDR3 reads TGTGCCAGTAGTACCTTGGACAGGATGGACTACAATGAGCAGTTCTTC. Protein product: CASSTLDRMDYNEQFF. V usage is TRBV19 and J usage is TRBJ2-1; 7 positions agree with TRBD1. J lost 3 bases, V lost 4 bases, and 9 bases had no gene match. The length of the CDR3 is 16 residues. Germline assignment: CDR1 LNHDA and CDR2 SQIVND (reference sequence). The full variable domain, completed using reference TRBV19 and TRBJ2-1, is DGGITQSPKYLFRKEGQNVTLSCEQNLNHDAMYWYRQDPGQGLRLIYYSQIVNDFQKGDIAEGYSVSREKKESFPLTVTSAQKNPTAFYLCASSTLDRMDYNEQFFGPGTRLTVL.

The chain employs TRBV11-3 and TRBJ2-3; 7 nucleotides line up with TRBD1. CDR3 length equals 14 residues. Germline CDR1 reads SGHNT; CDR2 reads YENEEA. Trimming at V came to 4 bases and at J to 2 bases, leaving 3 bases not matched to a gene. DNA of the CDR3: TGTGCCAGCAGCTCCGGGACAGCCACAGATACGCAGTATTTT. It codes for CASSSGTATDTQYF.

V and J are TRBV3-1 (or the pseudogene TRBV3-2) and TRBJ2-2; D not certain. The CDR3 consists of 14 residues. Germline assignment: CDR1 LGHDT and CDR2 YNNKEL (reference sequence). V lost 4 bases to trimming and J lost 1 base, with 7 bases between them. The CDR3 DNA reads TGTGCCAGCAGCCGAGACAAGAACACCGGGGAGCTGTTTTTT. Its protein product is CASSRDKNTGELFF.

The gene calls are TRBV6-2 or TRBV6-3 and TRBJ1-3, with TRBD1 matching over 7 bases. The CDR3 has 14 amino acids. Germline CDR1 and CDR2: MNHEY and SVGEGT. J lost 4 bases, V lost 5 bases, and 5 bases had no gene match. The CDR3 region has the DNA TGTGCCAGCAGTGCGACAGGGAAAGGAAACACCATATATTTT. Translation: CASSATGKGNTIYF.

The chain has TRBV27 and TRBJ2-3; TRBD2 agrees at 12 bases. CDR1 MNHEY and CDR2 SMNVEV come from the germline V gene (reference sequence). Germline trimming cut 5 bases from V and 8 bases from J; bases unmatched to any gene: 8. The CDR3 contains 15 residues. The CDR3 reads CASSHGLAGILTQYF. In nucleotides, the CDR3 is TGTGCCAGCAGTCACGGACTAGCGGGGATACTTACGCAGTATTTT.

The chain joins TRBV5-6 to TRBJ2-1; D is undetermined. Trimming cost V 4 bases and J 9 bases, with 8 bases left between them. The CDR3 contains 11 residues. Germline CDR1 and CDR2: SGHDT and YYEEEE. CDR3 DNA sequence: TGTGCCAGCAGCGGCAGTCTTGAGCAGTTCTTC. The encoded protein is CASSGSLEQFF.

V is TRBV5-1 and J is TRBJ2-7; D may be TRBD1 (6 bases). The CDR3 sequence is 14 residues long. Germline V gene sequence: CDR1 SGHRS, CDR2 YFSETQ. V was pared by 2 bases and J by 2 bases, with 11 bases between. The CDR3 nucleotides read TGCGCCAGCAGCTTTGGCGACAGGACCTACGAGCAGTACTTC. Translating it yields CASSFGDRTYEQYF.

This sequence joins TRBV28 and TRBJ1-2; possible D gene TRBD1, 6 bases. V lost 3 bases, J lost 4 bases, and 15 bases lay in between. CDR3 size: 15 residues. The germline V gene encodes CDR1 MDHEN and CDR2 SYDVKM. The CDR3 region has the DNA TGTGCCAGCAGTTTCCCCGGACAGTTCCGCTATGGCTACACCTTC. It specifies CASSFPGQFRYGYTF.

The chain couples TRBV6-1 to TRBJ1-2; the D gene is possibly TRBD1 (6 bases). This CDR3 comprises 15 residues. Germline V gives CDR1 MNHNS, CDR2 SASEGT. Trimming removed 2 bases from V and 5 bases from J, with 15 bases in between. This chain's CDR3 is CASSESPGEAYGYTF. The CDR3 nucleotides are TGTGCCAGCAGTGAATCACCAGGGGAAGCGTATGGCTACACCTTC.

This chain connects TRBV12-2 to TRBJ1-6; the D call of TRBD1 is as the table states it, not checked on the DNA. TRBV12-2 is a pseudogene locus. This CDR3 contains 17 residues. CDR3 DNA: TGTGCAAGTCGCTTAGTCTTGGGACAACATCTTAATTCACCCCTCCACTTT. Translation: CASRLVLGQHLNSPLHF.

In regard to this clone: This sample also contains other DNA sequences that code for the same CDR3. The J gene is TRBJ1-5, the V gene TRBV27, with a possible D match to TRBD1 (5 bases). V was cut by 3 bases and J by 4 bases, with 7 bases left in between. This CDR3 has 13 residues. Germline assignment: CDR1 MNHEY and CDR2 SMNVEV (reference sequence). The CDR3: CASSFSGNQPQHF. In nucleotides, the CDR3 is TGTGCCAGCAGTTTCTCAGGGAATCAGCCCCAGCATTTT.

This sequence joins TRBV11-2 and TRBJ2-1; 8 bases fit TRBD2. Germline assignment: CDR1 SGHAT and CDR2 FQNNGV. Trimming removed 0 bases from V and 6 bases from J; junction bases left unmatched: 4. CDR3 length: 15 amino acids. The CDR3 spells CASSLDGREGNEQFF. CDR3 DNA sequence: TGTGCCAGCAGCTTAGATGGACGGGAGGGCAATGAGCAGTTCTTC.

The chain links TRBV27 to TRBJ1-5; 7 bases map to TRBD1. J lost 0 bases, V lost 8 bases, and 4 bases had no gene match. The germline V gene encodes CDR1 MNHEY and CDR2 SMNVEV (reference sequence). CDR3 length: 14 residues. In nucleotides, the CDR3 is TGTGCCAGCCGACAGGGATATAGCAATCAGCCCCAGCATTTT. Protein: CASRQGYSNQPQHF.

V usage is TRBV5-1 and J usage is TRBJ2-3; 10 nucleotides agree with TRBD1. CDR1 is SGHRS and CDR2 is YFSETQ in the germline V gene. The CDR3 loop spans 15 amino acids. With V trimmed by 4 bases and J by 2 bases, 4 bases remained unmatched. The DNA for the CDR3 is TGCGCCAGCAGCCGCGGGACAGGGGACACAGATACGCAGTATTTT. This encodes CASSRGTGDTDTQYF.